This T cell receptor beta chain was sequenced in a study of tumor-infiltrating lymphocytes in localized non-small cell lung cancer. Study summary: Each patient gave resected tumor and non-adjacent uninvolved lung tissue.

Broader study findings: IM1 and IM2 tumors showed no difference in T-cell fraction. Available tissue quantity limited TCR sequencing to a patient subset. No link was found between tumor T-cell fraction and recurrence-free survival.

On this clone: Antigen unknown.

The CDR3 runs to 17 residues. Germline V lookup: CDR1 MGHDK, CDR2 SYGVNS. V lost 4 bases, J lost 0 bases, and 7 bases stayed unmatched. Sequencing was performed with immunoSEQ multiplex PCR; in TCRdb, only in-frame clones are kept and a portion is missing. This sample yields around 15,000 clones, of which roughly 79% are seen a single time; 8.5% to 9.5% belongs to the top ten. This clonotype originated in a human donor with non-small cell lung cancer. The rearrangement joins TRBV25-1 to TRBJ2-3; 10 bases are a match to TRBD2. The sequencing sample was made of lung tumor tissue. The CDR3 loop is CASSGKGLADSTDTQYF. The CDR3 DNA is TGTGCCAGCAGTGGGAAAGGACTAGCGGATAGCACAGATACGCAGTATTTT.